This is a list of T cell receptor beta chains from one sample in a study of naive and memory T cell subsets. One entry per CDR3 protein, called by TCRdb with MiXCR from the UMI-ligation and nested PCR reads. The repertoire holds roughly 92,000 distinct CDR3 sequences, with roughly 12% as singletons. Specimen: naive CD4+ T cells from blood. The receptors shown here come from a human donor in good health. Each CDR3 is given with its conserved first and last residue. A D gene is named only where the DNA matches it firmly. Clone size is stated in some rows and not others, as once, few, many or a class when expanded.

clone_size,j_call,v_call,d_call,cdr3_aa,cdr3_nt
.,TRBJ2-1,TRBV29-1,TRBD2,CSVGTSMPQFF,TGCAGCGTTGGGACTAGTATGCCGCAGTTCTTC
many,TRBJ2-3,TRBV5-1,.,CASSLVAGQGMDTQYF,TGCGCCAGCAGCTTGGTCGCGGGACAAGGGATGGATACGCAGTATTTT
many,TRBJ2-3,TRBV27,.,CASSFNTDTQYF,TGTGCCAGCAGTTTCAATACAGATACGCAGTATTTT
.,TRBJ2-7,TRBV28,.,CASRDSSSYEQYF,TGTGCCAGCAGGGACTCAAGCTCCTACGAGCAGTACTTC
.,TRBJ2-3,TRBV6-1,.,CASILKGRVGDTQYF,TGTGCCAGCATCCTAAAGGGCAGGGTAGGCGATACGCAGTATTTT
many,TRBJ2-1,TRBV2,.,CASSIVTSNEQFF,TGTGCCAGCAGCATTGTAACTAGCAATGAGCAGTTCTTC
few,TRBJ1-6,TRBV20-1,.,CSARVRASSSPLHF,TGCAGTGCTAGAGTCCGGGCGTCAAGTTCACCCCTCCACTTT
many,TRBJ2-1,TRBV20-1,TRBD2,CSARDGRGGLGEQFF,TGCAGTGCTAGAGATGGCCGGGGGGGACTGGGTGAGCAGTTCTTC
.,TRBJ2-4,TRBV15,.,CATSRDSPTKNIQYF,TGTGCCACCAGCAGAGACAGCCCCACCAAAAACATTCAGTACTTC
.,TRBJ2-7,TRBV12-3/TRBV12-4,TRBD1,CASSSGTGGRYEQYF,TGTGCCAGCAGTTCCGGGACAGGGGGCCGATACGAGCAGTACTTC
.,TRBJ2-7,TRBV20-1,.,CSAIRDTSSYEQYF,TGCAGTGCGATCCGGGACACAAGCTCCTACGAGCAGTACTTC
few,TRBJ2-1,TRBV5-1,TRBD1,CASSWDSPYNEQFF,TGCGCCAGCAGCTGGGACAGCCCCTACAATGAGCAGTTCTTC
many,TRBJ2-3,TRBV25-1,.,CASSERTLSTQYF,TGTGCCAGCAGTGAACGGACCCTGAGTACGCAGTATTTT
.,TRBJ2-1,TRBV6-6,.,CASSYPGEQFF,TGTGCCAGCAGTTACCCGGGGGAGCAGTTCTTC
many,TRBJ2-2,TRBV4-3,.,CASSQGRRRGRGGADTGELFF,TGCGCCAGCAGCCAAGGGCGCAGGCGGGGCCGAGGGGGGGCTGACACCGGGGAGCTGTTTTTT
.,TRBJ1-1,TRBV6-2/TRBV6-3,.,CASSRSLRRNTEAFF,TGTGCCAGCAGTAGGAGTCTGCGGCGGAACACTGAAGCTTTCTTT
many,TRBJ2-5,TRBV7-2,TRBD2,CASSHGLAGGQETQYF,TGTGCCAGCAGCCACGGACTAGCGGGAGGGCAAGAGACCCAGTACTTC
.,TRBJ1-5,TRBV5-1,.,CASSLGGDNQPQHF,TGCGCCAGCAGCTTGGGAGGGGACAATCAGCCCCAGCATTTT
few,TRBJ2-7,TRBV4-1,TRBD2,CASSQGAASGRYEQYF,TGCGCCAGCAGCCAAGGTGCGGCTAGCGGACGCTACGAGCAGTACTTC
many,TRBJ2-6,TRBV6-2/TRBV6-3,TRBD1,CASSGPGQGSFAGANVLTF,TGTGCCAGCAGTGGACCGGGACAGGGGTCTTTCGCTGGGGCCAACGTCCTGACTTTC
few,TRBJ2-1,TRBV4-3,TRBD1,CASSQDPRAGGGNEQFF,TGCGCCAGCAGCCAAGATCCAAGGGCAGGGGGTGGCAATGAGCAGTTCTTC
few,TRBJ2-1,TRBV20-1,.,CSAVSRSSYNEQFF,TGCAGTGCCGTTAGTCGGAGCTCCTACAATGAGCAGTTCTTC
.,TRBJ1-4,TRBV5-1,.,CASSFERQEKLFF,TGCGCCAGCAGCTTCGAGAGACAGGAAAAACTGTTTTTT
many,TRBJ2-1,TRBV28,TRBD1,CASSSDRAASLRNEQFF,TGTGCCAGCAGTTCAGACAGGGCGGCGAGTTTGAGGAATGAGCAGTTCTTC
.,TRBJ2-3,TRBV6-2/TRBV6-3,.,CASSFGGVPSQDTQYF,TGTGCCAGCAGTTTTGGAGGGGTCCCCTCCCAAGATACGCAGTATTTT
many,TRBJ2-2,TRBV13,.,CASSLKWEVIGTGELFF,TGTGCCAGCAGCTTGAAGTGGGAAGTGATTGGAACCGGGGAGCTGTTTTTT
few,TRBJ2-1,TRBV20-1,.,CSARDGGYNEQFF,TGCAGTGCTAGGGACGGAGGGTACAATGAGCAGTTCTTC
many,TRBJ1-3,TRBV4-2,.,CASSPMDGSRNTIYF,TGTGCCAGCAGCCCCATGGACGGTTCTCGGAACACCATATATTTT
few,TRBJ2-3,TRBV25-1,TRBD1,CASSEYLGQGTDTQYF,TGTGCCAGCAGTGAATACTTAGGACAGGGGACAGATACGCAGTATTTT
many,TRBJ2-3,TRBV4-3,.,CASSQDSGQIPGTQYF,TGCGCCAGCAGCCAAGATAGCGGTCAAATCCCCGGAACGCAGTATTTT
.,TRBJ1-1,TRBV28,.,CASRPTRTANTEAFF,TGTGCCAGCAGGCCAACACGGACAGCGAACACTGAAGCTTTCTTT
.,TRBJ1-6,TRBV28,.,CASSLGGVYNSPLHF,TGTGCCAGCAGTTTAGGGGGGGTTTATAATTCACCCCTCCACTTT
many,TRBJ2-5,TRBV3-1,.,CASRLLAEETQYF,TGTGCCAGCAGACTACTAGCAGAAGAGACCCAGTACTTC
few,TRBJ2-1,TRBV5-6,.,CASSSGPPNEQFF,TGTGCCAGCAGCTCGGGACCGCCCAATGAGCAGTTCTTC
many,TRBJ2-1,TRBV2,.,CASSVHNEQFF,TGTGCCAGCAGTGTCCACAATGAGCAGTTCTTC